This TCR beta chain stems from a study of blood T cell repertoires in COVID-19. Under the authors' procedure: Scientists estimated how many nucleated cells there were by amplifying reference gene primers. Sequenced by immunoSEQ multiplex PCR; TCRdb stores in-frame clones only, minus some. The V and J calls and clone size are taken from that table; D and trimming were inferred from the DNA. The data hold around 150,000 clones, with 65% to 90% observed a single time. Germline CDR1 is GTSNPN and CDR2 is SVGIG (reference sequence). V shed 2 bases and J 0 bases; nucleotides not matched to a gene: 7. This CDR3 comprises 16 residues.

The rearrangement joins TRBV30 to TRBJ1-3, with 7 positions matching TRBD1. The receptor was derived from a man in his sixties with acute or convalescent COVID-19. Sequences were obtained from peripheral blood. Here the CDR3 reads CAWSMTGYSSGNTIYF. The CDR3 DNA sequence: TGTGCCTGGAGTATGACAGGGTATTCCTCTGGAAACACCATATATTTT.